These 25 T cell receptor beta chains came from one sample sequenced in a study of blood T cell repertoires in COVID-19 (dated by TCRdb to the early 2020s). Library generation was performed with the immunoSEQ multiplex PCR assay. In TCRdb, the immuneACCESS table is reduced to in-frame sequences with V and J assigned. These tables do not hold every clone; where another copy was compared, an unresolved V gene accounts for under half, and the others remain unexplained. The sample has approximately 75,000 clones on record, about 70% of them singletons. The ten most abundant clones make up 25% to 30% of the sample. The sample consisted of peripheral blood. The receptor source for this set is a woman of 80 years or more with active or convalescent COVID-19.

The rearrangement links TRBV11-2 to TRBJ2-6, with D perhaps matching TRBD2 (6 bases). The V and J ends lost 5 bases and 4 bases respectively, with 15 bases between them. CDR3 length equals 16 residues. Germline lookup yields CDR1 SGHAT and CDR2 FQNNGV. The CDR3 bases are TGTGCCAGCAGCGCTATACGGGGGTCAGGGGCCAACGTCCTGACTTTC. Residues: CASSAIRGSGANVLTF. The full variable domain, rest sourced from reference TRBV11-2 and TRBJ2-6, is EAGVAQSPRYKIIEKRQSVAFWCNPISGHATLYWYQQILGQGPKLLIQFQNNGVVDDSQLPKDRFSAERLKGVDSTLKIQPAKLEDSAVYLCASSAIRGSGANVLTFGAGSRLTVL.

The chain recombines TRBV6-4 with TRBJ1-1; tentatively, D is TRBD1 (5 bases). The CDR3 spans 15 residues. Trimming removed 7 bases from V and 3 bases from J, with 18 bases in between. Germline V gives CDR1 MRHNA, CDR2 SNTAGT. CDR3 DNA: TGTGCCAGCAAGCCGCAGGGAACTGCGGACACTGAAGCTTTCTTT. Translated: CASKPQGTADTEAFF.

The chain combines TRBV7-8 with TRBJ1-1; 12 bases are shared with TRBD1. The germline CDR1 and CDR2 sequences are SGHVS and FQNEAQ. The CDR3 has 17 residues. V shed 5 bases, J shed 1 base, and the junction held 8 bases outside the gene matches. The CDR3: CASSPGTGGAGNTEAFF. The CDR3 region has the DNA TGTGCCAGCAGCCCTGGGACAGGGGGCGCGGGGAACACTGAAGCTTTCTTT.

The chain employs TRBV6-2 or TRBV6-3 and TRBJ2-7; a possible D gene is TRBD1 (6 bases). The CDR3 runs to 14 residues. Germline V gene sequence: CDR1 MNHEY, CDR2 SVGEGT. V was cut by 4 bases and J by 7 bases, with 17 bases left in between. The CDR3 coding sequence is TGTGCCAGCAGTTCGGGACATCGTTCGGGTGAGCAGTACTTC. As protein: CASSSGHRSGEQYF.

This clone was seen once. The chain uses TRBV30 and TRBJ2-4; TRBD2 agrees at 13 bases. J lost 8 bases, V lost 3 bases, and 10 bases had no gene match. Germline V gene data show CDR1 as GTSNPN and CDR2 as SVGIG (reference sequence). This CDR3 comprises 16 residues. CDR3 sequence (DNA): TGTGCCTGGAGCGATACGACTAGCGGGGGGAAAGACATTCAGTACTTC. Its translation: CAWSDTTSGGKDIQYF.

This rearrangement joins TRBV9 to TRBJ2-3, with 9 bases aligning to TRBD1. Germline V gene data show CDR1 as SGDLS and CDR2 as YYNGEE. With 0 bases clipped from V and 2 bases from J, the junction kept 7 bases outside the gene matches. The CDR3 is made up of 17 amino acids. DNA of the CDR3: TGTGCCAGCAGCGTAGGGGCGGGGGACAGGGTCACAGATACGCAGTATTTT. Translating gives CASSVGAGDRVTDTQYF. Looking up the rest from reference TRBV9 and TRBJ2-3 gives the full variable domain: DSGVTQTPKHLITATGQRVTLRCSPRSGDLSVYWYQQSLDQGLQFLIQYYNGEERAKGNILERFSAQQFPDLHSELNLSSLELGDSALYFCASSVGAGDRVTDTQYFGPGTRLTVL.

The chain carries TRBV2 and TRBJ1-4, with TRBD1 identical over 7 bases. The CDR3 is 14 amino acids. V was pared by 8 bases and J by 3 bases, with 6 bases of the junction left unmatched. Germline CDR1 is SNHLY and CDR2 is FYNNEI. This CDR3 is CASWTGDSNEKLFF. In DNA form, the CDR3 reads TGTGCCAGCTGGACAGGCGATTCTAATGAAAAACTGTTTTTT.

The chain uses TRBV5-4 and TRBJ2-3; 8 bases fit TRBD1. The CDR3 runs to 15 residues. V shed 4 bases, J shed 2 bases, and the junction held 6 bases outside the gene matches. Germline CDR1 SGHNT, CDR2 YYREEE (reference sequence). CDR3 sequence (DNA): TGTGCCAGCAGCAATGGACAGGGACTCACAGATACGCAGTATTTT. Residues: CASSNGQGLTDTQYF.

The rearrangement uses TRBV25-1 and TRBJ1-4; D perhaps matches TRBD1 (6 bases). From germline, CDR1 is MGHDK and CDR2 SYGVNS. V shed 3 bases and J shed 7 bases, with 12 bases lying between them. This CDR3 has 14 amino acids. The CDR3 sequence is CASSDRGWGEKLFF. In nucleotides, the CDR3 is TGTGCCAGCAGTGACAGGGGTTGGGGTGAAAAACTGTTTTTT.

The chain joins TRBV12-3 or TRBV12-4 to TRBJ2-1; perhaps TRBD1 as D (6 bases). The V end was cut by 7 bases, the J end by 9 bases, with 13 bases between. The CDR3 is made up of 12 amino acids. This CDR3 is CASNDRLSEQFF. CDR3 in DNA: TGTGCCAGCAATGACAGGTTAAGTGAGCAGTTCTTC.

The chain combines TRBV19 with TRBJ1-6, with TRBD1 matching over 7 bases. Germline V gene lookup returns CDR1 LNHDA and CDR2 SQIVND (reference sequence). Trimming took 5 bases from V and 6 from J; bases not matched to a gene: 16. The CDR3 is made up of 18 amino acids. In DNA form, the CDR3 reads TGTGCCAGTAGTTATACTACAACAGGGGTAGGCAGTAATTCACCCCTCCACTTT. Encoded protein: CASSYTTTGVGSNSPLHF.

The chain employs TRBV12-5 and TRBJ2-7; possibly TRBD1 for D (6 bases). This CDR3 region has 12 residues. Trimming removed 6 bases at V and 0 bases at J, with 6 bases between. The germline gives CDR1 LGHNT, CDR2 FRNRAP. Here the CDR3 reads CASGTGSYEQYF. The CDR3 region has the DNA TGTGCTAGTGGGACAGGCTCCTACGAGCAGTACTTC.

In this sample, this clone turned up a few times. The chain joins TRBV7-3 to TRBJ2-2, with 9 bases aligning to TRBD1. The J segment lost 6 bases and the V segment lost 5 bases, leaving 10 bases of the junction unmatched. This CDR3 has 16 residues. Germline V gene sequence: CDR1 SGHTA, CDR2 FQGTGA. The CDR3 nucleotides are TGTGCCAGCAGCCCCGCGGGGACAGGGAGGGCCGGGGAGCTGTTTTTT. It codes for CASSPAGTGRAGELFF.

This sequence joins TRBV6-5 and TRBJ1-4; 9 positions agree with TRBD1. Losses at the gene ends were 8 bases for V and 5 bases for J; bases not matched to a gene: 3. CDR3 length equals 13 residues. Germline V gives CDR1 MNHEY, CDR2 SVGAGI. The CDR3 coding sequence is TGTGCCAGCGGACAGGGGAGAAATGAAAAACTGTTTTTT. Amino acid sequence: CASGQGRNEKLFF.

This rearrangement joins TRBV10-3 to TRBJ1-1; the match to TRBD1 covers 8 bases. The V segment lost 4 bases and the J segment 2 bases; nucleotides outside the gene matches: 3. This CDR3 is built from 14 residues. Germline V gene sequence: CDR1 ENHRY, CDR2 SYGVKD. CDR3 nucleotides: TGTGCCATCAGTGTACAGGGGGGAAACACTGAAGCTTTCTTT. Amino acid sequence: CAISVQGGNTEAFF.

The rearrangement joins TRBV5-1 to TRBJ2-7; 8 bases match TRBD1. The CDR3 is made up of 15 amino acids. Germline V gene sequence: CDR1 SGHRS, CDR2 YFSETQ. The V gene end was trimmed by 0 bases and the J gene end by 1 base; junction bases not matched to a gene: 3. The CDR3 region is CASSLVTGDSYEQYF. The DNA for the CDR3 is TGCGCCAGCAGCTTGGTGACAGGGGATTCCTACGAGCAGTACTTC.

This rearrangement joins TRBV12-5 to TRBJ2-3; no clear D. The CDR3 is made up of 12 amino acids. Per the germline V gene, CDR1 is LGHNT and CDR2 is FRNRAP. Trimming shortened V by 3 bases and J by 2 bases, and 3 bases separated the two germline ends. The chain's CDR3 is CASGFITDTQYF. The DNA for the CDR3 is TGTGCTAGTGGTTTCATCACAGATACGCAGTATTTT.

The chain is built from TRBV27 and TRBJ1-4; D is unresolved. Trimming shortened V by 8 bases and J by 7 bases, and 14 bases separated the two germline ends. Looked up from germline, CDR1 is MNHEY and CDR2 is SMNVEV (reference sequence). The CDR3 sequence is 13 residues long. The CDR3 DNA reads as TGTGCCAGCCTGGGGAGAGTCGGTGAAAAACTGTTTTTT. This translates into CASLGRVGEKLFF.

This clone was counted between two and nine times. V is TRBV5-1 and J is TRBJ1-2, with 11 bases lining up with TRBD1. The CDR3 is 16 residues long. V shed 4 bases and J 5 bases; nucleotides not matched to a gene: 10. In germline, CDR1 is SGHRS, CDR2 YFSETQ. This CDR3 reads CASSDEGQGAGYGYTF. CDR3 bases: TGCGCCAGCAGCGACGAAGGACAGGGGGCGGGATATGGCTACACCTTC.

Comments on this clone: Other DNA sequences in this sample translate to the same CDR3. This sequence joins TRBV7-8 and TRBJ2-5; a possible D gene is TRBD2 (5 bases). From germline, CDR1 is SGHVS and CDR2 FQNEAQ. This CDR3 region has 13 residues. Trimming removed 2 bases from V and 1 base from J, with 5 bases in between. CDR3 protein: CASSLRGQETQYF. The CDR3 DNA follows: TGTGCCAGCAGCTTACGGGGCCAAGAGACCCAGTACTTC. Together with reference TRBV7-8 and TRBJ2-5, the CDR3 gives the full variable domain: GAGVSQSPRYKVAKRGQDVALRCDPISGHVSLFWYQQALGQGPEFLTYFQNEAQLDKSGLPSDRFFAERPEGSVSTLKIQRTQQEDSAVYLCASSLRGQETQYFGPGTRLLVL.

The chain is built from TRBV5-4 and TRBJ2-3; D is unclear. The CDR3 is 15 residues long. Germline V gene data show CDR1 as SGHNT and CDR2 as YYREEE (reference sequence). The V end was cut by 1 base, the J end by 3 bases, with 12 bases between. The CDR3, as DNA: TGTGCCAGCAGCTTGCCGGGTTCGACTACAGATACGCAGTATTTT. Amino acid sequence: CASSLPGSTTDTQYF.

CDR3 sequence (DNA): TGTGCCAGCAGCCAAATATTTCGCGGGGGGTCGGCCGGGGAGCTGTTTTTT. It specifies CASSQIFRGGSAGELFF. V gene TRBV3-1 (or the pseudogene TRBV3-2) combines with J gene TRBJ2-2, with 8 bases that match TRBD2. V shed 2 bases and J 6 bases; nucleotides not matched to a gene: 11. This CDR3 comprises 17 residues. Per the germline V gene, CDR1 is LGHDT and CDR2 is YNNKEL (reference sequence).

The chain combines TRBV7-2 with TRBJ1-4; D not resolved. V lost 0 bases, J lost 7 bases, and 9 bases lay in between. Germline-derived CDR1 and CDR2 are SGHTA and FQGNSA. This CDR3 has 14 amino acids. The CDR3 spells CASSLATGSEKLFF. The CDR3 nucleotides are TGTGCCAGCAGCTTAGCGACTGGTAGTGAAAAACTGTTTTTT. The whole variable domain, remainder taken from reference TRBV7-2 and TRBJ1-4, is GAGVSQSPSNKVTEKGKDVELRCDPISGHTALYWYRQSLGQGLEFLIYFQGNSAPDKSGLPSDRFSAERTGGSVSTLTIQRTQQEDSAVYLCASSLATGSEKLFFGSGTQLSVL.

The genes are TRBV7-2 and TRBJ2-1; 14 bases are shared with TRBD2. The V segment lost 2 bases and the J segment 1 base; nucleotides outside the gene matches: 4. Germline V CDR1 and CDR2: SGHTA, FQGNSA. The CDR3 loop spans 18 amino acids. Here the CDR3 DNA reads TGTGCCAGCAGCTTACGACTAGCGGGGGGGCAATCCTACAATGAGCAGTTCTTC. Protein: CASSLRLAGGQSYNEQFF.

There are a few counts of this clone. The V and J genes are TRBV7-2 and TRBJ1-1; D is undetermined. Germline lookup yields CDR1 SGHTA and CDR2 FQGNSA. The CDR3 contains 14 residues. The ends were cut back, 1 base at V and 1 base at J, with 7 bases in the middle. CDR3 sequence reads: CASSLDVRNTEAFF. CDR3 coding DNA: TGTGCCAGCAGCTTAGATGTGCGGAACACTGAAGCTTTCTTT.